The 3 T cell receptor beta chains given below trace back to one sample, sequenced in a study of tumor and adjacent non-tumor tissue in lung cancer. The library came from three nested PCR rounds adapted from ARM-PCR protocols. In TCRdb, the multiplex PCR reads were re-called with MiXCR into one record per CDR3 protein. This table holds some 93,000 distinct CDR3 sequences, about 70% found once. The template was RNA from unsorted bulk tissue. The specimen sequenced was lung tumor tissue. The receptors here all came from a man between 60 and 70 years old with non-small cell lung cancer.

This clonotype was observed a few times. This chain connects TRBV2 to TRBJ2-7; D perhaps matches TRBD2 (5 bases). Trimming removed 7 bases from V and 5 bases from J, with 12 bases in between. The germline V gene has CDR1 SNHLY and CDR2 FYNNEI. The CDR3 consists of 12 residues. The CDR3 loop reads CASNRELDEQYF. The CDR3 region has the DNA TGTGCCAGCAATAGGGAGCTCGACGAGCAGTACTTC.

As to this clonotype: With a much larger clone just one base away, this may be a read error. V is TRBV4-3 and J is TRBJ2-1; possibly TRBD2 for D (5 bases). The CDR3 spans 15 residues. CDR1 and CDR2 from the germline V gene are LGHNA and YSLEER. Here the CDR3 DNA reads TGCGTCAGCAGCCAAGCTCTGTTCGTGCGGGATGAGCAGTTCTTC. This gives the protein CVSSQALFVRDEQFF.

The J gene is TRBJ2-2, the V gene TRBV7-8; D not certain. Germline CDR1 reads SGHVS; CDR2 reads FQNEAQ. Trimming left V 4 bases short and J 1 base short, with 7 bases between. The CDR3 loop spans 14 amino acids. CDR3 sequence: CASSSEWNTGELFF. In DNA, the CDR3 is TGTGCCAGCAGCTCCGAGTGGAACACCGGGGAGCTGTTTTTT. Full variable domain (remainder filled in from reference TRBV7-8 and TRBJ2-2): GAGVSQSPRYKVAKRGQDVALRCDPISGHVSLFWYQQALGQGPEFLTYFQNEAQLDKSGLPSDRFFAERPEGSVSTLKIQRTQQEDSAVYLCASSSEWNTGELFFGEGSRLTVL.